This T cell receptor (beta chain) was captured by sequencing in a study of memory CD4+ T cells and cytomegalovirus serostatus. Generated by immunoSEQ multiplex PCR, the TCRdb table keeps only in-frame clones and is missing some. The table records approximately 53,000 clones, under 90% of them present only once. Single viable CD3+CD4+CD8-CD45RO+ cells were sorted as the memory CD4+ T cells. Serum IgG to CMV pp150, pp28, p38 and p52 defined serostatus. V was pared by 11 bases and J by 0 bases, with 19 bases between. Looked up from germline, CDR1 is LNHDA and CDR2 is SQIVND (reference sequence). CDR3 length equals 15 residues.

The specimen was memory CD4+ T cells from blood. This sequence was found in an adult in good health and CMV-seronegative. The rearrangement uses TRBV19 and TRBJ1-2; a weak D match, TRBD1 (5 bases). CDR3 protein: CAAKPSGGSNYGYTF. CDR3 bases: TGTGCCGCCAAACCCTCCGGGGGGTCTAACTATGGCTACACCTTC.